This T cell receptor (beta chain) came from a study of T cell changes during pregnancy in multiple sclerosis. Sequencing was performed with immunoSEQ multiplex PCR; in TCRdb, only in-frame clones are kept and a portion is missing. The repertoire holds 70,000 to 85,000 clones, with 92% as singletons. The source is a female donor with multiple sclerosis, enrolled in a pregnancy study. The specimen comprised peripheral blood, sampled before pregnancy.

Here the CDR3 reads CASSLKDRGTEAFF. For the CDR3, the DNA is TGTGCCAGCAGCTTAAAGGACCGGGGCACTGAAGCTTTCTTT. The chain carries TRBV11-2 and TRBJ1-1; D ambiguous. The CDR3 totals 14 residues. The germline V gene has CDR1 SGHAT and CDR2 FQNNGV. V gave up 2 bases and J gave up 4 bases, with 11 bases separating them.